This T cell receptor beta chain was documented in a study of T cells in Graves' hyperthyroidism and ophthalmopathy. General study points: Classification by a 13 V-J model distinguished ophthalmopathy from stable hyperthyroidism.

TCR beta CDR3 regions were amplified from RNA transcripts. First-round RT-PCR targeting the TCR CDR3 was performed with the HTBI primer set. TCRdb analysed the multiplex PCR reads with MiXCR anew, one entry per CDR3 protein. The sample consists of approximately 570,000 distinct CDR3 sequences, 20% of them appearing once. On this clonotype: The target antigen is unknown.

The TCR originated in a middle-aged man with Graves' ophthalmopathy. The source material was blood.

The CDR3: CASSLLRGSGGELFF. The CDR3 DNA reads TGTGCCAGCAGCCTCCTACGGGGGAGCGGCGGGGAGCTGTTTTTT. V and J are TRBV14 and TRBJ2-2, with D possibly being TRBD2 (6 bases). Trimming left V 4 bases short and J 7 bases short, with 16 bases between. In germline, CDR1 is SGHDN, CDR2 FVKESK. The CDR3 extends over 15 amino acids.